The text below deals with one T cell receptor (beta chain). Its antigen is not identified. This specimen belongs to a study of immune evolution from preneoplasia to lung adenocarcinoma. Two lung cancer pathologists independently confirmed each histologic diagnosis. After pathologic assessment, macro-dissection selected premalignant or tumor cells for extraction. Study-wide findings and caveats: Later-stage lesions appeared to have more T cells, more diversity, less clonality.

Per germline, CDR1 SEHNR and CDR2 FQNEAQ (reference sequence). V gave up 7 bases and J gave up 3 bases, with 25 bases separating them. There are 18 residues in the CDR3. Libraries were prepared by immunoSEQ multiplex PCR; TCRdb keeps only in-frame clonotypes and omits some of them. The table shows roughly 4,500 clones, with approximately 79% occurring only once. The V call is TRBV7-9, the J call TRBJ2-1; the D gene could be TRBD1 or TRBD2 (5 bases each). Sample: FFPE minimally invasive lung adenocarcinoma tissue. The sequence was collected from a person aged 50-69 years with lung adenocarcinoma. The CDR3: CASTRYKPLSGHYNEQFF. The CDR3 nucleotides read TGTGCCAGCACTCGATATAAACCCCTAAGCGGACACTACAATGAGCAGTTCTTC.